The clone carrying this TCR beta chain was seen only a few times. One entry per CDR3 protein results from TCRdb running MiXCR on the 5' RACE reads. This sample has a few hundred thousand distinct CDR3 sequences, with around 21% found just once. This entry is derived from a study of T-cell memory formation after mild COVID-19. This CDR3 is built from 14 residues. Germline V gene lookup returns CDR1 ENHRY and CDR2 SYGVKD. The germline V and J ends were trimmed by 2 bases and 9 bases, with 14 bases remaining between them. This receptor was taken from an adult woman who had mild COVID-19 (a few samples of this study predate the infection). Cell type and time point are not known. The V call is TRBV10-3, the J call TRBJ2-1; a possible D gene is TRBD2 (6 bases). The sequencing input was PBMCs or a T cell subset sorted from them (not recorded which). This CDR3 reads CAISEGGSVVEQFF. The CDR3 DNA follows: TGTGCCATCAGTGAGGGGGGGTCCGTGGTTGAGCAGTTCTTC.